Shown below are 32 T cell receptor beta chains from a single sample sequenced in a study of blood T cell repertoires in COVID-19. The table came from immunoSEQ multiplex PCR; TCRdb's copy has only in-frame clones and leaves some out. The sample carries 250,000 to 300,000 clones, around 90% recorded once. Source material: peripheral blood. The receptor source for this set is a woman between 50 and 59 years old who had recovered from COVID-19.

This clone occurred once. The chain's CDR3 is CASSQDQGQGIGYTF. The CDR3 nucleotides are TGCGCCAGCAGCCAAGACCAGGGACAGGGAATTGGCTACACCTTC. The chain employs TRBV4-3 and TRBJ1-2; 9 bases are a match to TRBD1. The CDR3 is 15 residues long. Germline assignment: CDR1 LGHNA and CDR2 YSLEER. Germline trimming cut 0 bases from V and 7 bases from J; bases unmatched to any gene: 6.

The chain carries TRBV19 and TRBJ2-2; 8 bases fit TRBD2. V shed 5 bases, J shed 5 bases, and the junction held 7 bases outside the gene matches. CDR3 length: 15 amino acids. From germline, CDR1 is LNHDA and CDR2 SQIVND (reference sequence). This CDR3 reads CASSVLAGPTGELFF. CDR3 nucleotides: TGTGCCAGTAGTGTCCTAGCGGGCCCGACCGGGGAGCTGTTTTTT. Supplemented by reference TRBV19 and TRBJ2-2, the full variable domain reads DGGITQSPKYLFRKEGQNVTLSCEQNLNHDAMYWYRQDPGQGLRLIYYSQIVNDFQKGDIAEGYSVSREKKESFPLTVTSAQKNPTAFYLCASSVLAGPTGELFFGEGSRLTVL.

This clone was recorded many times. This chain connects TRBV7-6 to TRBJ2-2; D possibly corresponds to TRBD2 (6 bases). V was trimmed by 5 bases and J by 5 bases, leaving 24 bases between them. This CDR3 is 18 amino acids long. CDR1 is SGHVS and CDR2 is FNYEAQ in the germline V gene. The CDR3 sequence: CASSRYGTSLIKTGELFF. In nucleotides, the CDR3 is TGTGCCAGCAGCCGTTATGGGACTTCTCTAATTAAAACCGGGGAGCTGTTTTTT.

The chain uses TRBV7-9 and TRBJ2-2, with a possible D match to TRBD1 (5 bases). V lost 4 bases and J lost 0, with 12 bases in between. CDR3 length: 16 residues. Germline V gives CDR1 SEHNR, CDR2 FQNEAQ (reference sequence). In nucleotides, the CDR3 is TGTGCCAGCAGCTACCCAGGGTTTCCGAACACCGGGGAGCTGTTTTTT. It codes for CASSYPGFPNTGELFF.

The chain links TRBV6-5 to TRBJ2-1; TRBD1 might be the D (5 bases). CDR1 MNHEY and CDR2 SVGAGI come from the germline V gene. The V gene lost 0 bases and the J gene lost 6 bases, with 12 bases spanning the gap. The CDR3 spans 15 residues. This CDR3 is CASSYSGLPPNEQFF. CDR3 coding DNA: TGTGCCAGCAGTTACTCGGGGCTGCCTCCCAATGAGCAGTTCTTC.

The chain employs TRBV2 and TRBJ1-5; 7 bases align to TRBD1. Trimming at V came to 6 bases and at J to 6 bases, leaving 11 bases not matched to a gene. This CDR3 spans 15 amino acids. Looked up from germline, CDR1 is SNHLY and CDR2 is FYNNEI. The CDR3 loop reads CASRFRQGDGQPQHF. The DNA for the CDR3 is TGTGCCAGCAGATTCAGACAGGGCGATGGTCAGCCCCAGCATTTT.

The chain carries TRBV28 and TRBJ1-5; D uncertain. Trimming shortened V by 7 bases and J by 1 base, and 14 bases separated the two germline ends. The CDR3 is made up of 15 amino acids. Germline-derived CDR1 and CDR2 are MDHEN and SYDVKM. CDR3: CASINGRLSNQPQHF. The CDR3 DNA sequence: TGTGCCAGCATTAACGGGAGGTTGAGCAATCAGCCCCAGCATTTT.

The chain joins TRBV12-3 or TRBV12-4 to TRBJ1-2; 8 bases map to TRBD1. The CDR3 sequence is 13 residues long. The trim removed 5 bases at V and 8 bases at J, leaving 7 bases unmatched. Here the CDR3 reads CASSLPGGYGYTF. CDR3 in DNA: TGTGCCAGCAGTCTCCCAGGGGGCTACGGCTACACCTTC.

CDR3 coding DNA: TGCGCCAGCAGCCAGTTACAGGGCTTTAATTCACCCCTCCACTTT. It is translated as CASSQLQGFNSPLHF. The chain uses TRBV4-3 and TRBJ1-6; TRBD1 might be the D (6 bases). The CDR3 loop spans 15 amino acids. The germline CDR1 and CDR2 sequences are LGHNA and YSLEER. V gave up 3 bases and J gave up 6 bases, with 12 bases separating them.

CDR3 in DNA: TGCGCCAGCAGCTTGGCCGGGACAGGGGTAAAAGGGCGGTACTTC. Translating gives CASSLAGTGVKGRYF. V gene TRBV5-1 combines with J gene TRBJ2-7, with 10 bases matching TRBD1. The CDR3 consists of 15 residues. V shed 0 bases, J shed 12 bases, and the junction held 12 bases outside the gene matches. CDR1 and CDR2 (germline): SGHRS, YFSETQ.

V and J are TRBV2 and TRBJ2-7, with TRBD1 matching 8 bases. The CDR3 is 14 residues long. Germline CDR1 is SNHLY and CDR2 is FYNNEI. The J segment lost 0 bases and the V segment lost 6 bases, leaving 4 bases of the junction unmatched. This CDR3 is CASSRDRSSYEQYF. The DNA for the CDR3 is TGTGCCAGCAGCCGGGACAGGAGCTCCTACGAGCAGTACTTC.

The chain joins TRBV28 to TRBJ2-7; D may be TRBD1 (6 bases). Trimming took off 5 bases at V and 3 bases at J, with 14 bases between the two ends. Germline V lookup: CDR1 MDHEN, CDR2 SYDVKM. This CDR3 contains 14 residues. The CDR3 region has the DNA TGTGCCAGCAGTCACCGGGACAATCTCTACGAGCAGTACTTC. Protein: CASSHRDNLYEQYF.

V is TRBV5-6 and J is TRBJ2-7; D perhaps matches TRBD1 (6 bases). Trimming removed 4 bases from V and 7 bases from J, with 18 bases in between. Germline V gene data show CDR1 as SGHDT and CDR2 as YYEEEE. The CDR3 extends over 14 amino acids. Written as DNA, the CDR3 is TGTGCCAGCAGCCCCTGGCAGGGGCGGCGAGAGCAGTACTTC. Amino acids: CASSPWQGRREQYF.

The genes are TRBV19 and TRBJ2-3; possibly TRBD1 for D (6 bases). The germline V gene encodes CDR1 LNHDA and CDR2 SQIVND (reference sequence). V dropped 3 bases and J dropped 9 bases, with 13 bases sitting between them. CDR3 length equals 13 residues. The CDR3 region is CASSIGDTPTQYF. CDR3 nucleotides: TGTGCCAGTAGTATTGGGGACACACCGACGCAGTATTTT.

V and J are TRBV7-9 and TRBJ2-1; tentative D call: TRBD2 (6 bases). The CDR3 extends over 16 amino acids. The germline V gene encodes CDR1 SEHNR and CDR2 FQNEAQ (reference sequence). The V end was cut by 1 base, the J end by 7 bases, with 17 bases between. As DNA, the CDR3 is TGTGCCAGCAGCTTAGGTTCGTCTAGCGTAAGGAATGAGCAGTTCTTC. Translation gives CASSLGSSSVRNEQFF.

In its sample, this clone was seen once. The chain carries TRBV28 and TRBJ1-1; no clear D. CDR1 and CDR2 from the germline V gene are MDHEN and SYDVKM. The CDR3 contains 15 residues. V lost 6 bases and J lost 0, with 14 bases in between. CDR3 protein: CASRSFDFMNTEAFF. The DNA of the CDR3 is TGTGCCAGCAGATCCTTCGACTTCATGAACACTGAAGCTTTCTTT.

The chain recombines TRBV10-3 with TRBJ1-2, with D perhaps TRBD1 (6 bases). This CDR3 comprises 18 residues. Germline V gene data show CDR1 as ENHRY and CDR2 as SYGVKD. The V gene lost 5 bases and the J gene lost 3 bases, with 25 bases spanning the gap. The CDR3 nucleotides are TGTGCCATCAGTTATCCCCCACCGGACAGCGAAGTTCACTATGGCTACACCTTC. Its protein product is CAISYPPPDSEVHYGYTF.

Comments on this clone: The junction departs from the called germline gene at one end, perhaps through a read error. CDR3 DNA sequence: TGCGCCAGCAGCAACAGACAGGACGAAGTTTTCTTT. It codes for CASSNRQDEVFF. This chain links TRBV5-1 with TRBJ1-1; TRBD1 might be the D (6 bases). In germline, CDR1 is SGHRS, CDR2 YFSETQ. The length of the CDR3 is 12 residues.

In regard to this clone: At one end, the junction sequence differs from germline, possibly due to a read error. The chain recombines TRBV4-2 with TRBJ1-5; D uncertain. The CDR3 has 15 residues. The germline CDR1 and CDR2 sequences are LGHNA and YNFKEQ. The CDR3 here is CASSQVQNSNQPQHF. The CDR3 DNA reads TGTGCCAGCAGTCAAGTTCAGAATAGCAATCAGCCCCAGCATTTT.

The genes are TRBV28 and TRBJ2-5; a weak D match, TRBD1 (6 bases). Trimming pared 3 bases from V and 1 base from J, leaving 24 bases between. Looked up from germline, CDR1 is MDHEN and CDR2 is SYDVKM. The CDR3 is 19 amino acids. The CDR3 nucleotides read TGTGCCAGCAGTTTGCTAAGTCAACCGGGACACCAGTTCCAAGAGACCCAGTACTTC. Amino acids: CASSLLSQPGHQFQETQYF.

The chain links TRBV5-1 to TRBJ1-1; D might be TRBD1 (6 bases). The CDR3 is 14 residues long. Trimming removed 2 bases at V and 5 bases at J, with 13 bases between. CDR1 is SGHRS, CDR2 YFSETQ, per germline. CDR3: CASSLGAGVTEAFF. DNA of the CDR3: TGCGCCAGCAGCTTAGGGGCAGGGGTGACTGAAGCTTTCTTT.

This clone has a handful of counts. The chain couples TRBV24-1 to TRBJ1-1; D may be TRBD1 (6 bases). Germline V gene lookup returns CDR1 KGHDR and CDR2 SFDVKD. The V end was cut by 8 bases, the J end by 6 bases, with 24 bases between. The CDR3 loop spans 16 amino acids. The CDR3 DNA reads TGTGCCACCAAGGCCCGGACACGGGGGGCAAAGTCTGAAGCTTTCTTT. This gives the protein CATKARTRGAKSEAFF.

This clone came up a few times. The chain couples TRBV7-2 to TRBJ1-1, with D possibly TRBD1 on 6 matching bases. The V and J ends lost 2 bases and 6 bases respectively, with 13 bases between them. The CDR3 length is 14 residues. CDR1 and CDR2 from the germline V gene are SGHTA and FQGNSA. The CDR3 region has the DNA TGTGCCAGCAGCTTAATAGGGGGAAGGGCTGAAGCTTTCTTT. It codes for CASSLIGGRAEAFF. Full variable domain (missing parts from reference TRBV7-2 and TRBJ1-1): GAGVSQSPSNKVTEKGKDVELRCDPISGHTALYWYRQSLGQGLEFLIYFQGNSAPDKSGLPSDRFSAERTGGSVSTLTIQRTQQEDSAVYLCASSLIGGRAEAFFGQGTRLTVV.

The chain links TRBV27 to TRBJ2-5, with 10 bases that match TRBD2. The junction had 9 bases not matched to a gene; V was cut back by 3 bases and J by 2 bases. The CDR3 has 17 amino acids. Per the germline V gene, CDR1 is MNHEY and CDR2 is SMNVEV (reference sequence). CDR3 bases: TGTGCCAGCAGTTTTCTATGGACTAGCGGTTCTCAAGAGACCCAGTACTTC. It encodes CASSFLWTSGSQETQYF.

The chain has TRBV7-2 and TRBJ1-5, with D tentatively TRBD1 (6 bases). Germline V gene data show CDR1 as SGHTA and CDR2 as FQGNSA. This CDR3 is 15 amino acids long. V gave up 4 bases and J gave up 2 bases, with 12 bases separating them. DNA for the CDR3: TGTGCCAGCAGCTCCCGGGGGGGCGGCAATCAGCCCCAGCATTTT. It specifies CASSSRGGGNQPQHF.

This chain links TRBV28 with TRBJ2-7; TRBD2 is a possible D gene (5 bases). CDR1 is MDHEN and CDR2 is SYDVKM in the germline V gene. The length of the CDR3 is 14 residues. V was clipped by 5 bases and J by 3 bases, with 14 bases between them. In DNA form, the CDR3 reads TGTGCCAGCAGTCAGCCGGGATTCAACTACGAGCAGTACTTC. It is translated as CASSQPGFNYEQYF.

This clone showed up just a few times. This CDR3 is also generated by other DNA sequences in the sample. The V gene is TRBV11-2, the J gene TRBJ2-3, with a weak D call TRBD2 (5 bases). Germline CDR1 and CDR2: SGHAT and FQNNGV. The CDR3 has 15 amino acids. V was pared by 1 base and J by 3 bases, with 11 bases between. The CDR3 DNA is TGTGCCAGCAGCTTAGCGGCGGGTCCGACAGATACGCAGTATTTT. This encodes CASSLAAGPTDTQYF.

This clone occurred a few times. Written as DNA, the CDR3 is TGTGCCACGTCAGTAGGGGGCCCGGGTACGCAGTATTTT. Protein: CATSVGGPGTQYF. This rearrangement joins TRBV28 to TRBJ2-3, with TRBD1 matching over 7 bases. Germline CDR1 is MDHEN and CDR2 is SYDVKM. V gave up 10 bases and J gave up 8 bases; unmatched junction bases: 12. There are 13 residues in the CDR3.

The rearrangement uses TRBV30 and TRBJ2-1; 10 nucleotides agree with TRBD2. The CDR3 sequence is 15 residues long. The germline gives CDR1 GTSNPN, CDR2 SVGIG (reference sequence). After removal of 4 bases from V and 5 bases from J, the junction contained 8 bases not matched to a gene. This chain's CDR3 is CAWIPLAGDHNEQFF. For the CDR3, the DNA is TGTGCCTGGATTCCGCTAGCGGGGGACCACAATGAGCAGTTCTTC.

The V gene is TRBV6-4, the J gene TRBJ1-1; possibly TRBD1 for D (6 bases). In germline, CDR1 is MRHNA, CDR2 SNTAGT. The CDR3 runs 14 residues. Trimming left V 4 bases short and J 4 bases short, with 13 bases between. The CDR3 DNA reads TGTGCCAGCAGTGCTATTACAGGGAGCACTGAAGCTTTCTTT. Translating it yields CASSAITGSTEAFF.

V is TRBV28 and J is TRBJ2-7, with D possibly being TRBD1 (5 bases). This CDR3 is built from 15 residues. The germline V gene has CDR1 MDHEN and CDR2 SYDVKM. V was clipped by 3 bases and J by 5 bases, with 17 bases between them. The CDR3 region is CASSFSPGLQHEQYF. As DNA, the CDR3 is TGTGCCAGCAGTTTCTCCCCAGGGCTGCAGCACGAGCAGTACTTC.

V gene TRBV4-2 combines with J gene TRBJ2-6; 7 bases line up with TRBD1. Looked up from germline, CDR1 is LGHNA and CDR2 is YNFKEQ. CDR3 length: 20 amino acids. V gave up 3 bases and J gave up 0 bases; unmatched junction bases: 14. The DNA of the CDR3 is TGTGCCAGCAGCCAGTATGGACCGGGACAGACAAACTCTGGGGCCAACGTCCTGACTTTC. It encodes CASSQYGPGQTNSGANVLTF.